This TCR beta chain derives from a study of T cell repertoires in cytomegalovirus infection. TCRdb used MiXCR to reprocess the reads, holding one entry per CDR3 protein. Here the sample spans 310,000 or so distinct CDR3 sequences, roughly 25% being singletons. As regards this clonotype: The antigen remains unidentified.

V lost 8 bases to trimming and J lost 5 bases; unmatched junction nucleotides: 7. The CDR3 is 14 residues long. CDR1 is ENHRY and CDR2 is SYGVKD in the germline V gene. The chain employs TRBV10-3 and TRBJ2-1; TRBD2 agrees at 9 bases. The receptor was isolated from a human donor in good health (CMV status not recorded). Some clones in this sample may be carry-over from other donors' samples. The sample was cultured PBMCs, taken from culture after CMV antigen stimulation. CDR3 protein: CAISPSGNHNEQFF. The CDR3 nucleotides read TGTGCCATCTCCCCTAGCGGGAACCACAATGAGCAGTTCTTC.